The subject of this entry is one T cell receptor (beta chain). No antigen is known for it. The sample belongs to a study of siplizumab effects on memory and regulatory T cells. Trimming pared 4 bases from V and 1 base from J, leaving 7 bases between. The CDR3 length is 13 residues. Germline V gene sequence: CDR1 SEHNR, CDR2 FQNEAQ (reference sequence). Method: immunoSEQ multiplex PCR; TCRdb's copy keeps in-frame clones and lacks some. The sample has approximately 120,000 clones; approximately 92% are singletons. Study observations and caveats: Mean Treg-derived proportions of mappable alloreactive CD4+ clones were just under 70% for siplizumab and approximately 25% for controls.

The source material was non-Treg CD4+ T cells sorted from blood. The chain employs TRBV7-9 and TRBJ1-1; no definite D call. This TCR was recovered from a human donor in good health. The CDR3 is CASSSEGNTEAFF. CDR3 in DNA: TGTGCCAGCAGCTCCGAGGGGAACACTGAAGCTTTCTTT. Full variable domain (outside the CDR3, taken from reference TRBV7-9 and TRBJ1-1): DTGVSQNPRHKITKRGQNVTFRCDPISEHNRLYWYRQTLGQGPEFLTYFQNEAQLEKSRLLSDRFSAERPKGSFSTLEIQRTEQGDSAMYLCASSSEGNTEAFFGQGTRLTVV.